The sequence of this T cell receptor (beta chain) was determined in a study of shared clonotypes between healthy human individuals. Sequencing was performed with immunoSEQ multiplex PCR; in TCRdb, only in-frame clones are kept and a portion is missing. Here the sample spans millions of clones, more than 80% being singletons. Negatively enriched CD4+ T cells were divided by CD45RA into naive and memory. In germline, CDR1 is SGHTS, CDR2 YDEGEE. The ends were cut back, 8 bases at V and 2 bases at J, with 4 bases in the middle. The CDR3 spans 10 residues. This clonotype originated in a man aged 18 to 30 in good health. Some clones in this sample may be carry-over from other donors' samples. Material for sequencing was naive CD4+ T cells from PBMCs. Subset of the sample: CD45RA+ positively selected. This chain links TRBV5-8 with TRBJ2-5; D ambiguous. In DNA form, the CDR3 reads TGTGCCAGACCACAAGAGACCCAGTACTTC. This encodes CARPQETQYF.